This T cell receptor beta chain was observed in a study of regulatory T cells in long-lasting Graves disease. The time point was: newly diagnosed GD, antithyroid drugs for less than 3 months. PBMC-extracted RNA yielded the TCR library. Sequencing libraries for TCR beta were prepared with iRepertoire HTBI primers and Arm-PCR of CDR3 regions. MiXCR, run by TCRdb on the multiplex PCR reads, gives a single entry per CDR3 protein. The profile covers more than 300,000 distinct CDR3 sequences, with 12% appearing a single time and around 18% taken by the ten largest. Germline assignment: CDR1 SGHTA and CDR2 FQGNSA. Trimming took 5 bases from V and 4 from J; bases not matched to a gene: 15. The CDR3 length is 19 residues. Study-wide results and limits: Persistent Graves' patients possessed reduced TCR diversity relative to recently diagnosed ones.

Details on this clonotype: Its antigen is unidentified. This may arise from a read error, as a much more abundant clone is one base away.

These records were also assigned to another study, of T cells in Graves' hyperthyroidism and ophthalmopathy. This second report adds: Researchers defined stable Graves' hyperthyroidism as no ophthalmopathy progression within 18 months.

The TCR sequence derives from a woman under 30 with Graves disease. V usage is TRBV7-2 and J usage is TRBJ2-3; 13 bases are shared with TRBD2. Material: peripheral blood mononuclear cells (PBMCs), obtained at new diagnosis, from a patient treated with antithyroid drugs. CDR3 residues: CASSPGASLAGGPADTQYF. CDR3 DNA: TGTGCCAGCAGCCCGGGGGCGTCACTAGCGGGGGGGCCGGCAGATACGCAGTATTTT.